The clone carrying this TCR beta chain was counted only a few times. Antigen unknown. The sample is drawn from a study of response to subunit inactivated influenza vaccine. The study's findings and limits: Authors suggested that a seasonal influenza vaccination recruits few new T cells each time.

MiXCR, run by TCRdb on the RT-PCR reads, gives a single entry per CDR3 protein. The profile covers about 800,000 distinct CDR3 sequences, with around 20% appearing a single time and roughly 10% taken by the ten largest. The material sequenced was PBMCs from blood, taken about 5 days after vaccination. The receptor was derived from a man in his fifties or sixties who received an inactivated influenza vaccine.

The CDR3 loop is CASTFGYGDSPLHF. CDR3 DNA: TGTGCCAGCACGTTCGGGTATGGTGATTCACCCCTCCACTTT. This chain uses TRBV27 with TRBJ1-6, with D unclear. Germline CDR1 is MNHEY and CDR2 is SMNVEV (reference sequence). The CDR3 runs 14 residues. The V and J ends lost 7 bases and 8 bases respectively, with 15 bases between them.